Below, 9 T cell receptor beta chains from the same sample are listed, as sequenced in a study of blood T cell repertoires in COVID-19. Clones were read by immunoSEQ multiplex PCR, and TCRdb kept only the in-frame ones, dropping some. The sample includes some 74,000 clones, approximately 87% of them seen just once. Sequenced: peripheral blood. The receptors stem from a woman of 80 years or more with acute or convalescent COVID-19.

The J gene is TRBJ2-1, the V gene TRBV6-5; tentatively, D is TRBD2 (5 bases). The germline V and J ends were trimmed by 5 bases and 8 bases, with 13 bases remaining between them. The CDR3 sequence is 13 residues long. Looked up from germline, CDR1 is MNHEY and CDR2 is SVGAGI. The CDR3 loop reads CASSLILDHEQFF. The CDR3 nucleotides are TGTGCCAGCAGTCTGATACTAGATCATGAGCAGTTCTTC.

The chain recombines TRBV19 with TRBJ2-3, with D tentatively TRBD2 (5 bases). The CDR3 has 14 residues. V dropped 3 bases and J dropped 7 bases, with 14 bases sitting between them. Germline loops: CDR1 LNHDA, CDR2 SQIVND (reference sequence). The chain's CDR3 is CASSIGGSPNTQYF. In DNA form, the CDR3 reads TGTGCCAGTAGTATTGGTGGGAGCCCTAATACGCAGTATTTT.

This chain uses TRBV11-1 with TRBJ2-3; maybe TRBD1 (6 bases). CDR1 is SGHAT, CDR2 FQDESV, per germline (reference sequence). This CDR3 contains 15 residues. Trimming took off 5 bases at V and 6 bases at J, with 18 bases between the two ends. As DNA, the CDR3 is TGTGCCAGCAGCCCACGGACAGCGCATTGGGATACGCAGTATTTT. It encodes CASSPRTAHWDTQYF.

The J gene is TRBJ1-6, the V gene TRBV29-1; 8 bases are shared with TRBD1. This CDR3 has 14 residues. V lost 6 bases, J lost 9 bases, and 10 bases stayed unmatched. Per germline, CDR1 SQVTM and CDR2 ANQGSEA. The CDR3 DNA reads TGCAGCGTAGGATCCGGGACAGGAGGTTCACCCCTCCACTTT. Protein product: CSVGSGTGGSPLHF.

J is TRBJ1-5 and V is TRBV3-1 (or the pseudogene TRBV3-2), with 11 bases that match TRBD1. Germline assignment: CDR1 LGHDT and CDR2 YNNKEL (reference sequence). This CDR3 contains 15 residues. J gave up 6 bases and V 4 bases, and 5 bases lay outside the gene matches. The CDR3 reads CASSRGQGGSQPQHF. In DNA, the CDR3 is TGTGCCAGCAGCCGGGGACAGGGGGGCAGTCAGCCCCAGCATTTT.

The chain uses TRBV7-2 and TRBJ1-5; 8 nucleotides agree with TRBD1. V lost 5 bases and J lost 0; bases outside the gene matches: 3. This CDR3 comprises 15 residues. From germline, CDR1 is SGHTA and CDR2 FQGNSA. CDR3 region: CASSQTGGSNQPQHF. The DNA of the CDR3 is TGTGCCAGCAGCCAAACAGGGGGTAGCAATCAGCCCCAGCATTTT.

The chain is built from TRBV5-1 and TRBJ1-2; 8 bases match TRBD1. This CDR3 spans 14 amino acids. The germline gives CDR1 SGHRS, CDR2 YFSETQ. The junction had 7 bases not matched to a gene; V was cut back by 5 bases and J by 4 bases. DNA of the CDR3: TGCGCCAGCAGTGCGGACAGGGCTTCCTATGGCTACACCTTC. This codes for CASSADRASYGYTF.

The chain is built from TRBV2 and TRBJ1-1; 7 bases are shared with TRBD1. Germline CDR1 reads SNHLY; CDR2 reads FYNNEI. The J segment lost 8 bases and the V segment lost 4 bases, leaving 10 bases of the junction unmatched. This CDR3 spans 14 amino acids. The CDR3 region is CASSGGQEPREAFF. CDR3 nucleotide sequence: TGTGCCAGCAGTGGAGGACAGGAGCCACGAGAAGCTTTCTTT.

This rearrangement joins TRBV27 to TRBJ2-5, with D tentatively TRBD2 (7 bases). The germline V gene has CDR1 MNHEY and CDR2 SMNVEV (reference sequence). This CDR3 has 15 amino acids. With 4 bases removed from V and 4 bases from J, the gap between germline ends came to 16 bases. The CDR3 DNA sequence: TGTGCCAGCAGTTGGGGCGGGGGCGATGTAGAGACCCAGTACTTC. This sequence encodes CASSWGGGDVETQYF.